Sequencing of this T cell receptor beta chain was carried out in a study of metastatic and nonmetastatic thyroid tumors. Each patient came to thyroid surgery without any prior treatment (of any kind). TCRdb re-processed the PCR reads through MiXCR. There are roughly 6,100 clones in the sample; approximately 18% occur only once, and approximately 6% lies in the top ten. Trimming cost V 8 bases and J 7 bases, with 16 bases left between them. The CDR3 length is 13 residues. Germline V gene lookup returns CDR1 SEHNR and CDR2 FQNEAQ (reference sequence). The sequenced sample consisted of adjacent normal tissue. The chain combines TRBV7-9 with TRBJ2-3; possible D gene TRBD1, 6 bases. This sequence was found in a female donor with papillary thyroid cancer or a benign thyroid nodule (not recorded which). Some clones in this sample may be carry-over from other donors' samples. This CDR3 is CASGQQGSYTQYF. The CDR3 DNA sequence: TGTGCCAGCGGCCAACAGGGCAGTTATACGCAGTATTTT.